The text below deals with one TCR beta chain. Its antigen is currently unknown. Preparation of the TCRbeta library was carried out with unique molecular identifiers. TCRdb reanalysed the PCR reads using MiXCR and keeps one entry per CDR3 protein. The sample contains 700,000 to 950,000 distinct CDR3 sequences, approximately 15% of which appear only once. The source of the sample is a study of T-cell reconstitution after alpha-beta-depleted transplantation in children. CDR1 SGHVS and CDR2 FQNEAQ come from the germline V gene. The CDR3 loop spans 15 amino acids. Trimming cost V 3 bases and J 6 bases, with 14 bases left between them. General study points: Certain patients had high TCRbeta diversity at day 60, and it came from recipient T cells and thymic progenitors that survived. Newly produced T cells mostly provided counts and TCRbeta diversity after one year, as hyperexpanded clones declined. Alpha-beta T cells present about two months after transplant were reported to originate from several hundred expanded graft clones.

The chain employs TRBV7-8 and TRBJ2-2, with a tentative D call TRBD2 (6 bases). This sequence originates from a male patient between 10 and 17 years old who had a stem cell transplant for acute lymphoblastic leukemia, so the T cells may come from the graft donor. The sample here was PBMCs, mostly from graft donor cells, taken 360 days after TCRalphabeta/CD19-depleted stem cell transplant. The CDR3 here is CASSFRLEWAGELFF. CDR3 DNA sequence: TGTGCCAGCAGCTTTCGACTAGAATGGGCCGGGGAGCTGTTTTTT.